The clone carrying this T cell receptor (beta chain) was seen many times. Its antigen remains unidentified. This entry belongs to a study of human T cells and chemical hapten exposure. Study-wide results and limits: Expanded TCRs made up significantly more big CDR3 similarity clusters than controls did.

The sample's time point: patch test 2, 6 weeks after DPC sensitization. Stated treatment: therapeutic diphenylcyclopropenone sensitization with weekly scalp DPC. MiXCR, applied by TCRdb to the RACE reads, yields one record per CDR3 protein. The sample carries just over 350,000 distinct CDR3 sequences, nearly 6.5% recorded once. V was pared by 1 base and J by 4 bases, with 7 bases of the junction left unmatched. CDR3 length: 16 residues. Looked up from germline, CDR1 is MGHRA and CDR2 is YSYEKL. This chain joins TRBV4-1 and TRBJ1-5; 7 positions match TRBD1. This sequence was found in a woman between 18 and 29 years old with alopecia areata. Some clones in this sample may be carry-over from other donors' samples. The sample consisted of whole blood, taken in connection with sensitization to the hapten diphenylcyclopropenone (DPC). This CDR3 reads CASSQVMRTGNQPQHF. The CDR3 region has the DNA TGCGCCAGCAGCCAAGTTATGCGGACAGGAAATCAGCCCCAGCATTTT.